The rows below give T cell receptor beta chains drawn from one sample of a study of cytomegalovirus exposure and HLA in healthy donors. Clones were sequenced by immunoSEQ multiplex PCR, and TCRdb holds only the in-frame ones, with some missing. This sample has some 170,000 clones, with 82% found just once. The sequenced material came from PBMCs. These receptors were collected from a girl under 18 in good health and CMV-seropositive. Both conserved end residues are part of each CDR3. D genes are given only for firm matches. Part of the rows lack a size; the others show once, few, many or a class for expanded clones.

CDR3 | DNA | J | size | D | V
CASSPHETSGPQETQYF | TGTGCCAGTAGTCCGCACGAGACTAGCGGGCCTCAAGAGACCCAGTACTTC | TRBJ2-5 | . | TRBD2 | TRBV19
CASSQVRGNYGYTF | TGCGCCAGCAGCCAAGTCCGAGGAAACTATGGCTACACCTTC | TRBJ1-2 | . | . | TRBV4-3
CASMEGRNQPQHF | TGTGCCAGCATGGAGGGACGGAATCAGCCCCAGCATTTT | TRBJ1-5 | . | . | TRBV6-5
CASTQWTSGSREQFF | TGTGCCAGCACCCAGTGGACTAGCGGGAGTAGAGAGCAGTTCTTC | TRBJ2-1 | . | TRBD2 | TRBV28
CASSYLYEQYF | TGTGCCAGCAGTTACCTTTACGAGCAGTACTTC | TRBJ2-7 | . | . | TRBV6-5
CASSLTGGLDEQYF | TGTGCCAGCAGTTTGACAGGGGGCCTCGACGAGCAGTACTTC | TRBJ2-7 | . | TRBD1 | TRBV27
CASSIGPAALGGEQYF | TGTGCCAGTAGTATAGGCCCGGCTGCTCTCGGGGGCGAGCAGTACTTC | TRBJ2-7 | . | . | TRBV19
CASRRHGGANSNQPQHF | TGTGCCAGCAGAAGACACGGGGGAGCGAATAGCAATCAGCCCCAGCATTTT | TRBJ1-5 | few | . | TRBV2
CASSLAQGQETQYF | TGTGCCAGCAGCTTGGCACAGGGGCAAGAGACCCAGTACTTC | TRBJ2-5 | . | TRBD1 | TRBV5-6
CASSSGQGLPSYGYTF | TGCGCCAGCAGCTCTGGACAGGGGCTTCCCTCCTATGGCTACACCTTC | TRBJ1-2 | few | TRBD1 | TRBV5-1
CASSRTGGPMNTEAFF | TGCGCCAGCAGTCGGACAGGGGGTCCCATGAACACTGAAGCTTTCTTT | TRBJ1-1 | few | TRBD1 | TRBV10-2
CSVQTDYGYTF | TGCAGTGTCCAGACAGATTATGGCTACACCTTC | TRBJ1-2 | few | . | TRBV20-1
CASSLSATAPYEQYF | TGTGCCAGCAGCTTATCCGCGACAGCGCCTTACGAGCAGTACTTC | TRBJ2-7 | . | . | TRBV7-2
CASSSWGQEETQYF | TGTGCCAGCAGTTCCTGGGGACAAGAAGAGACCCAGTACTTC | TRBJ2-5 | . | . | TRBV27
CASSPDRSYGYTF | TGCGCCAGCAGCCCGGACAGAAGCTATGGCTACACCTTC | TRBJ1-2 | . | . | TRBV5-1
CASSPRRYQPQHF | TGTGCCAGCAGCCCGAGGCGCTATCAGCCCCAGCATTTT | TRBJ1-5 | . | . | TRBV27
CASSPDRGDYGYTF | TGTGCCAGCAGCCCCGACAGGGGGGACTATGGCTACACCTTC | TRBJ1-2 | . | TRBD1 | TRBV7-6
CASSEEGRGSGNTIYF | TGTGCCAGCAGTGAAGAAGGGCGGGGCTCTGGAAACACCATATATTTT | TRBJ1-3 | . | . | TRBV6-1
CAWSITPGQTYEQYF | TGTGCCTGGAGTATAACACCGGGACAAACCTACGAGCAGTACTTC | TRBJ2-7 | . | . | TRBV30
CASSWGLAGGSQETQYF | TGTGCCAGCAGCTGGGGACTAGCGGGAGGGTCGCAAGAGACCCAGTACTTC | TRBJ2-5 | . | TRBD2 | TRBV5-6
CASTPQGYSNTGELFF | TGTGCCAGCACCCCTCAGGGCTACTCGAACACCGGGGAGCTGTTTTTT | TRBJ2-2 | . | . | TRBV28
CASSGPSDDTEAFF | TGTGCCAGCAGTGGGCCCAGCGACGACACTGAAGCTTTCTTT | TRBJ1-1 | . | . | TRBV6-4
CASSLVLAGDDEQFF | TGTGCCAGCAGCTTGGTACTAGCGGGAGATGATGAGCAGTTCTTC | TRBJ2-1 | few | TRBD2 | TRBV5-5
CASASTEETQYF | TGTGCCAGCGCGAGCACAGAAGAGACCCAGTACTTC | TRBJ2-5 | . | . | TRBV2
CASSLGGVEQYF | TGCGCCAGCAGCTTGGGGGGGGTTGAGCAGTACTTC | TRBJ2-7 | . | . | TRBV5-1
CASSLAKGDRRPGELFF | TGTGCCAGCAGCTTGGCCAAGGGGGACAGAAGACCCGGGGAGCTGTTTTTT | TRBJ2-2 | . | TRBD1 | TRBV5-4
CASSAGLAGDEQYF | TGCGCCAGCAGCGCGGGACTAGCGGGAGACGAGCAGTACTTC | TRBJ2-7 | . | TRBD2 | TRBV10-2
CASSPPGLDLYEQYF | TGTGCCAGCAGCCCTCCGGGACTAGACCTCTACGAGCAGTACTTC | TRBJ2-7 | . | TRBD2 | TRBV5-6